The 26 T cell receptor beta chains below all came from one sample that was sequenced in a study of cytomegalovirus exposure and HLA in healthy donors. Both 60 Vbeta primers and 13 Jbeta primers went into the PCR. Sequencing was performed with immunoSEQ multiplex PCR; in TCRdb, only in-frame clones are kept and a portion is missing. The data contain 100,000 to 150,000 clones, roughly 10% of them singletons. What was sequenced was PBMCs. These receptors were obtained from a woman aged 18 to 35 in good health and CMV-seropositive.

A remark on this clone: Mismatch with germline at one junction end may stem from a read error. The chain combines TRBV7-7 with TRBJ2-1; D gene uncertain. There are 14 residues in the CDR3. Germline CDR1 is SSHAT and CDR2 is FNYEAQ (reference sequence). This CDR3 is CASSQNLGPYEQFF. The CDR3 nucleotides read TGTGCTAGCAGCCAAAATCTGGGCCCTTATGAGCAGTTCTTC.

Written as DNA, the CDR3 is TGTGCCAGCAGCTTAGGCGGCAACCTTAACACTGAAGCTTTCTTT. Translated, it gives CASSLGGNLNTEAFF. The V and J genes are TRBV11-2 and TRBJ1-1; D remains unclear. CDR1 SGHAT and CDR2 FQNNGV come from the germline V gene. Trimming stripped 1 base from V and 2 bases from J, with 11 bases between. The CDR3 extends over 15 amino acids.

This clone has just a few counts. The V gene is TRBV25-1, the J gene TRBJ1-1, with no clear D. The CDR3 length is 15 residues. The germline CDR1 and CDR2 sequences are MGHDK and SYGVNS. The V gene lost 6 bases and the J gene lost 1 base, with 15 bases spanning the gap. CDR3 sequence (DNA): TGTGCCAGCAGGAGCCCAACGATTGGGAACACTGAAGCTTTCTTT. Amino acid sequence: CASRSPTIGNTEAFF.

This clone showed up just a few times. The chain joins TRBV19 to TRBJ1-1, with D possibly TRBD1 on 5 matching bases. Germline V gives CDR1 LNHDA, CDR2 SQIVND (reference sequence). The CDR3 runs 16 residues. Trimming took 4 bases from V and 1 from J, leaving 16 bases between them. CDR3 DNA sequence: TGTGCCAGTAGTAGGACACCGAGATCGCCGAACACTGAAGCTTTCTTT. This translates into CASSRTPRSPNTEAFF.

This clone was seen a handful of times. The CDR3: CASSLAGQENEQFF. The CDR3 region has the DNA TGCGCCAGCAGCTTAGCTGGTCAGGAAAATGAGCAGTTCTTC. The chain employs TRBV5-1 and TRBJ2-1; D is undetermined. The V end was cut by 2 bases, the J end by 7 bases, with 13 bases between. Per the germline V gene, CDR1 is SGHRS and CDR2 is YFSETQ. The CDR3 is 14 residues long.

This clone was picked up a small number of times. The V gene is TRBV19, the J gene TRBJ2-1; 9 bases line up with TRBD1. The V gene end was trimmed by 5 bases and the J gene end by 10 bases; junction bases not matched to a gene: 12. The CDR3 is 15 amino acids. CDR1 is LNHDA, CDR2 SQIVND, per germline (reference sequence). CDR3 loop: CASSPEGQGTREQFF. The CDR3 DNA is TGTGCCAGTAGTCCTGAAGGACAGGGGACGAGGGAGCAGTTCTTC.

This clone has just a few counts. The chain employs TRBV28 and TRBJ2-3, with 11 bases identical to TRBD2. The ends lost 2 bases at V and 8 bases at J; junction bases unmatched: 9. The CDR3 runs to 16 residues. Per the germline V gene, CDR1 is MDHEN and CDR2 is SYDVKM. The CDR3 bases are TGTGCCAGCAGTTTACGTTTAGCGGGAGGGCCGGGTACGCAGTATTTT. Encoded protein: CASSLRLAGGPGTQYF.

The chain combines TRBV6-5 with TRBJ2-1; a weak D match, TRBD2 (5 bases). Germline lookup yields CDR1 MNHEY and CDR2 SVGAGI. Trimming cost V 5 bases and J 12 bases, with 17 bases left between them. The CDR3 has 13 residues. The CDR3 sequence: CASSDWTVPMQFF. DNA for the CDR3: TGTGCCAGCAGTGATTGGACTGTTCCAATGCAGTTCTTC.

The chain links TRBV14 to TRBJ2-1, with TRBD2 matching over 9 bases. The ends lost 4 bases at V and 6 bases at J; junction bases unmatched: 7. In germline, CDR1 is SGHDN, CDR2 FVKESK. The CDR3 consists of 15 residues. The CDR3 sequence: CASSRRASGINEQFF. The CDR3 DNA reads TGTGCCAGCAGCCGGAGGGCTAGCGGGATCAATGAGCAGTTCTTC.

V usage is TRBV15 and J usage is TRBJ1-4; tentatively, D is TRBD1 (6 bases). The CDR3 sequence is 13 residues long. In germline, CDR1 is LNHNV, CDR2 YYDKDF (reference sequence). V dropped 5 bases and J dropped 12 bases, with 16 bases sitting between them. The CDR3 sequence: CATSWGQGRELFF. CDR3 in DNA: TGTGCCACCAGCTGGGGGCAGGGTAGAGAACTGTTTTTT.

This clone has more than one count but fewer than ten. The chain combines TRBV7-9 with TRBJ2-7, with a possible D match to TRBD2 (5 bases). The CDR3 spans 11 residues. The V gene's germline CDR1 is SEHNR and CDR2 FQNEAQ (reference sequence). V shed 4 bases and J shed 7 bases, with 8 bases lying between them. The CDR3 spells CASSSRGEQYF. The DNA for the CDR3 is TGTGCCAGCAGCTCCCGGGGAGAGCAGTACTTC.

The V gene is TRBV6-5, the J gene TRBJ1-6; tentatively, D is TRBD1 (6 bases). V was pared by 4 bases and J by 6 bases, with 7 bases between. CDR3 length: 13 amino acids. Per germline, CDR1 MNHEY and CDR2 SVGAGI. The CDR3 here is CASSSRGNSPLHF. The CDR3 DNA reads TGTGCCAGCAGTTCCAGGGGTAATTCACCCCTCCACTTT.

A word on this clone: This sample also contains other DNA sequences that code for the same CDR3. The genes are TRBV30 and TRBJ2-7; weak D call: TRBD2 (6 bases). The ends were cut back, 5 bases at V and 3 bases at J, with 8 bases in the middle. The CDR3 is made up of 11 amino acids. The germline gives CDR1 GTSNPN, CDR2 SVGIG (reference sequence). CDR3 bases: TGTGCCTGGGGCGGGGACTACGAGCAGTACTTC. As protein: CAWGGDYEQYF. The complete variable domain, with remaining parts taken from reference TRBV30 and TRBJ2-7, reads SQTIHQWPATLVQPVGSPLSLECTVEGTSNPNLYWYRQAAGRGLQLLFYSVGIGQISSEVPQNLSASRPQDRQFILSSKKLLLSDSGFYLCAWGGDYEQYFGPGTRLTVT.

A few counts support this clone. The rearrangement links TRBV7-9 to TRBJ2-7; the D is unclear. The V gene's germline CDR1 is SEHNR and CDR2 FQNEAQ (reference sequence). There are 14 residues in the CDR3. Trimming removed 5 bases at V and 2 bases at J, with 13 bases between. The CDR3 bases are TGTGCCAGCAGCCCCCAAAACTACCCCTACGAGCAGTACTTC. Its protein is CASSPQNYPYEQYF.

J is TRBJ1-2 and V is TRBV6-5; D not resolved. This CDR3 is 11 amino acids long. Trimming took off 6 bases at V and 6 bases at J, with 8 bases between the two ends. Germline-derived CDR1 and CDR2 are MNHEY and SVGAGI. Here the CDR3 DNA reads TGTGCCAGCAGAAGACAAGATGGCTACACCTTC. Translation gives CASRRQDGYTF.

This chain links TRBV5-8 with TRBJ2-7; 8 bases map to TRBD2. V was pared by 3 bases and J by 5 bases, with 7 bases of the junction left unmatched. This CDR3 has 14 amino acids. Germline CDR1 reads SGHTS; CDR2 reads YDEGEE. The CDR3 DNA reads TGTGCCAGCAGCTCCGGGACTAGGTTCCACGAGCAGTACTTC. It specifies CASSSGTRFHEQYF.

CDR3 amino acids: CASYEVGGPYGYTF. CDR3 DNA sequence: TGTGCCAGCTACGAGGTGGGGGGACCTTATGGCTACACCTTC. The V call is TRBV28, the J call TRBJ1-2, with TRBD1 as a possible D gene (5 bases). V lost 8 bases and J lost 5, with 18 bases in between. The CDR3 length is 14 residues. Per the germline V gene, CDR1 is MDHEN and CDR2 is SYDVKM.

The table lists this clone with a few counts. V is TRBV2 and J is TRBJ1-1, with 7 positions matching TRBD1. V shed 5 bases and J 9 bases; nucleotides not matched to a gene: 3. The CDR3 is made up of 11 amino acids. The germline CDR1 and CDR2 sequences are SNHLY and FYNNEI. The CDR3 nucleotides read TGTGCCAGCAGTCTGACAGGGCAAGCTTTCTTT. Translated: CASSLTGQAFF.

This clone has a handful of counts. The J gene is TRBJ1-2, the V gene TRBV6-1; possibly TRBD1 for D (5 bases). CDR1 is MNHNS and CDR2 is SASEGT in the germline V gene. V dropped 3 bases and J dropped 10 bases, with 21 bases sitting between them. This CDR3 region has 15 residues. CDR3 residues: CASSEGVLGDFAYTF. The CDR3 nucleotides read TGTGCCAGCAGTGAGGGGGTCCTTGGGGACTTTGCCTACACCTTC.

The chain couples TRBV30 to TRBJ2-1; no firm D call. V was cut by 2 bases and J by 7 bases, with 12 bases left in between. The CDR3 is 13 residues long. Germline-derived CDR1 and CDR2 are GTSNPN and SVGIG (reference sequence). The CDR3 reads CAWSTGIVNEQFF. The CDR3 DNA follows: TGTGCCTGGAGTACGGGTATCGTTAATGAGCAGTTCTTC.

The rearrangement joins TRBV9 to TRBJ2-1; 7 nucleotides line up with TRBD1. Per germline, CDR1 SGDLS and CDR2 YYNGEE. The V gene end was trimmed by 2 bases and the J gene end by 2 bases; junction bases not matched to a gene: 4. The CDR3 loop spans 15 amino acids. CDR3 protein: CASSVGTGAYNEQFF. Written as DNA, the CDR3 is TGTGCCAGCAGCGTCGGTACAGGGGCCTACAATGAGCAGTTCTTC.

The chain combines TRBV27 with TRBJ1-2; a weak D match, TRBD1 (6 bases). Trimming took off 5 bases at V and 3 bases at J, with 10 bases between the two ends. The CDR3 consists of 13 residues. Germline V gene data show CDR1 as MNHEY and CDR2 as SMNVEV (reference sequence). CDR3 residues: CASSLTGYYGYTF. The CDR3 DNA is TGTGCCAGCAGTCTGACAGGCTACTATGGCTACACCTTC.

This clone was detected only a few times. V and J are TRBV7-3 and TRBJ2-1, with 10 positions matching TRBD1. V lost 5 bases and J lost 1; bases outside the gene matches: 8. The CDR3 totals 17 residues. Germline-derived CDR1 and CDR2 are SGHTA and FQGTGA. Here the CDR3 reads CASSNLGTGVSYNEQFF. CDR3 nucleotides: TGTGCCAGCAGCAACCTCGGGACAGGGGTTTCCTACAATGAGCAGTTCTTC.

This clone was counted a few times. V is TRBV19 and J is TRBJ1-1, with D possibly being TRBD1 (6 bases). Trimming removed 0 bases at V and 1 base at J, with 15 bases between. In germline, CDR1 is LNHDA, CDR2 SQIVND (reference sequence). The CDR3 is made up of 17 amino acids. The CDR3 DNA sequence: TGTGCCAGTAGTATAGATCTAACCGGGGGGGCGAACACTGAAGCTTTCTTT. Translation: CASSIDLTGGANTEAFF.

The chain uses TRBV9 and TRBJ2-1; TRBD2 matches 10 bases. Germline CDR1 and CDR2: SGDLS and YYNGEE. The length of the CDR3 is 14 residues. V gave up 0 bases and J gave up 12 bases; unmatched junction bases: 6. This CDR3 reads CASSVEASGRRQFF. The CDR3 nucleotides read TGTGCCAGCAGCGTAGAGGCTAGCGGGAGACGGCAGTTCTTC.

This chain joins TRBV2 and TRBJ1-4; TRBD1 aligns across 8 bases. V was pared by 4 bases and J by 7 bases, with 5 bases of the junction left unmatched. The germline CDR1 and CDR2 sequences are SNHLY and FYNNEI. The CDR3 is 14 amino acids. Here the CDR3 reads CASSGSRGLEKLFF. Here the CDR3 DNA reads TGTGCCAGCAGTGGCTCCAGGGGGCTTGAAAAACTGTTTTTT.